Below, 9 T cell receptor beta chains from the same sample are listed, as sequenced in a study of identical twins. In TCRdb, the 5' RACE reads were re-called with MiXCR into one record per CDR3 protein. This table holds fewer than 250,000 distinct CDR3 sequences, approximately 7.3% found once. These data were also reused for a study on yellow fever vaccine responses in identical twins.

Sequencing was done on a sample of CD8+ T cells sorted from blood. These receptors were collected from a woman between 18 and 29 years old in good health.

There are many counts of this clonotype. This chain joins TRBV9 and TRBJ2-1; no firm D call. Trimming left V 3 bases short and J 10 bases short, with 11 bases between. Germline lookup yields CDR1 SGDLS and CDR2 YYNGEE. The CDR3 extends over 12 amino acids. For the CDR3, the DNA is TGTGCCAGCAGCGACGGCCTAGGGGAGCAGTTCTTC. Its translation: CASSDGLGEQFF. The variable domain in full, completed from reference TRBV9 and TRBJ2-1, reads DSGVTQTPKHLITATGQRVTLRCSPRSGDLSVYWYQQSLDQGLQFLIQYYNGEERAKGNILERFSAQQFPDLHSELNLSSLELGDSALYFCASSDGLGEQFFGPGTRLTVL.

This clonotype was recorded many times. The chain recombines TRBV12-3 or TRBV12-4 with TRBJ2-1, with 12 bases that match TRBD2. The CDR3 contains 18 residues. V was pared by 1 base and J by 1 base, with 5 bases of the junction left unmatched. The CDR3 region is CASSLVASGRASYNEQFF. The DNA of the CDR3 is TGTGCCAGCAGTTTAGTCGCTAGCGGGAGGGCATCCTACAATGAGCAGTTCTTC.

The CDR3 DNA sequence: TGTGCCAGCAGGGTGGGACAGGGGGTTCATCAGCCCCAGCATTTT. Translating gives CASRVGQGVHQPQHF. The chain recombines TRBV27 with TRBJ1-5, with 11 bases lining up with TRBD1. The CDR3 length is 15 residues. CDR1 and CDR2 (germline): MNHEY, SMNVEV (reference sequence). V shed 6 bases and J 5 bases; nucleotides not matched to a gene: 6.

This clonotype was seen many times. J is TRBJ2-3 and V is TRBV6-4; 8 bases are a match to TRBD2. The CDR3 consists of 17 residues. The germline V gene encodes CDR1 MRHNA and CDR2 SNTAGT. Germline trimming cut 0 bases from V and 2 bases from J; bases unmatched to any gene: 7. The CDR3 region is CASSDSGLAGDTDTQYF. CDR3 DNA sequence: TGTGCCAGCAGTGACTCGGGGCTAGCGGGCGACACAGATACGCAGTATTTT.

This clonotype was detected ten times or more. The chain couples TRBV20-1 to TRBJ2-7; 10 bases line up with TRBD1. Germline CDR1 is DFQATT and CDR2 is SNEGSKA (reference sequence). The CDR3 is 15 amino acids. After removal of 3 bases from V and 3 bases from J, the junction contained 8 bases not matched to a gene. CDR3 sequence: CSASPGTGDLYEQYF. The DNA of the CDR3 is TGCAGTGCTAGCCCTGGGACAGGGGACCTCTACGAGCAGTACTTC.

Ten or more counts support this clonotype. V usage is TRBV12-3 or TRBV12-4 and J usage is TRBJ2-1, with 7 bases that match TRBD2. The V gene end was trimmed by 3 bases and the J gene end by 7 bases; junction bases not matched to a gene: 6. The CDR3 has 14 amino acids. As DNA, the CDR3 is TGTGCCAGCAGTTTGGGAGGGGTGCGAAATGAGCAGTTCTTC. It translates to CASSLGGVRNEQFF.

This clonotype occurred a few times. The CDR3, as DNA: TGCAGCGTCCCGGACAGGGGCGTCTACAATGAGCAGTTCTTC. Encoded protein: CSVPDRGVYNEQFF. The chain combines TRBV29-1 with TRBJ2-1; the match to TRBD1 covers 9 bases. Germline V gene sequence: CDR1 SQVTM, CDR2 ANQGSEA. V was clipped by 6 bases and J by 3 bases; unmatched bases: 6. CDR3 length equals 14 residues.

This clonotype came up many times. The V and J genes are TRBV20-1 and TRBJ1-5; D possibly corresponds to TRBD1 (5 bases). This CDR3 has 13 amino acids. The germline CDR1 and CDR2 sequences are DFQATT and SNEGSKA (reference sequence). Trimming took 5 bases from V and 1 from J, leaving 9 bases between them. The CDR3 here is CSAEDNSNQPQHF. The DNA for the CDR3 is TGCAGTGCTGAGGACAACAGCAATCAGCCCCAGCATTTT.

At least ten counts were recorded for this clonotype. This chain uses TRBV5-1 with TRBJ2-7, with unresolved D. The ends were cut back, 0 bases at V and 6 bases at J, with 7 bases in the middle. The germline V gene has CDR1 SGHRS and CDR2 YFSETQ. CDR3 length: 12 amino acids. The DNA of the CDR3 is TGCGCCAGCAGCTTGGGTAGTTCCGAGCAGTACTTC. It specifies CASSLGSSEQYF.